The rows below give T cell receptor beta chains drawn from one sample of a study of OX40 agonist ivuxolimab in advanced cancers. Clones were read by immunoSEQ multiplex PCR, and TCRdb kept only the in-frame ones, dropping some. Among 90,000 or so clones listed, about 90% were seen once. Here the sequenced sample was CD4+ or CD8+ T cells sorted from blood, taken in a trial of the OX40 agonist ivuxolimab. Source of these receptors: an adult with an advanced solid tumor such as melanoma, head and neck, liver or kidney cancer. CDR3s include the opening cysteine and the closing phenylalanine or tryptophan. The D gene is left open where the match is weak. The size field is filled for only some rows; it gives once, few, many or a size class.

CDR3aa,CDR3nt,abundance,d_gene,j_gene,v_gene
CASRTGSNQPQHF,TGTGCCAGCAGGACAGGGAGCAATCAGCCCCAGCATTTT,once,TRBD1,TRBJ1-5,TRBV6-5
CASSVAGTEYGYTF,TGTGCCAGCAGCGTAGCCGGGACGGAGTATGGCTACACCTTC,few,NA,TRBJ1-2,TRBV9
CASTPRWGAYNEQFF,TGTGCCAGCACCCCACGCTGGGGGGCTTACAATGAGCAGTTCTTC,NA,NA,TRBJ2-1,TRBV6-6
CASSMRLLAGGTGELFF,TGTGCCAGTAGTATGCGGCTACTAGCGGGCGGCACCGGGGAGCTGTTTTTT,NA,TRBD2,TRBJ2-2,TRBV19
CSVIGTSSAGELFF,TGCAGCGTTATCGGTACTAGTTCGGCCGGGGAGCTGTTTTTT,NA,NA,TRBJ2-2,TRBV29-1
CASSISRGSYEQYF,TGTGCCAGTAGTATATCCAGGGGTTCCTACGAGCAGTACTTC,once,NA,TRBJ2-7,TRBV19
CASSYTLAGAPDTQYF,TGTGCCAGCAGTTACACCTTAGCGGGAGCCCCAGATACGCAGTATTTT,NA,TRBD2,TRBJ2-3,TRBV6-6
CASSPAGDYNTEAFF,TGTGCCAGCAGCCCGGCAGGGGATTATAACACTGAAGCTTTCTTT,NA,NA,TRBJ1-1,TRBV13
CASRVSGRIREQFF,TGTGCCAGCCGTGTTAGCGGGAGGATACGGGAGCAGTTCTTC,NA,TRBD2,TRBJ2-1,TRBV6-5
CASSWRRDTYEKLFF,TGCGCCAGCAGCTGGCGCCGGGACACCTATGAAAAACTGTTTTTT,NA,NA,TRBJ1-4,TRBV4-3
CASSLDRGNEAFF,TGTGCCAGCAGTTTGGACAGGGGGAATGAAGCTTTCTTT,NA,TRBD1,TRBJ1-1,TRBV6-6
CASSQDIAADRYYEQYF,TGCGCCAGCAGCCAAGATATCGCAGCAGACAGATACTACGAGCAGTACTTC,NA,NA,TRBJ2-7,TRBV4-3
CASRTLVLGNTIYF,TGTGCCAGCAGGACTTTGGTACTGGGAAACACCATATATTTT,NA,NA,TRBJ1-3,TRBV6-1
CASSERVAGGELFF,TGTGCCAGCAGTGAAAGGGTAGCCGGCGGGGAGCTGTTTTTT,NA,NA,TRBJ2-2,TRBV2
CATSRYRGRDQPQHF,TGTGCCACCAGCAGATACAGGGGGAGGGATCAGCCCCAGCATTTT,NA,TRBD1,TRBJ1-5,TRBV15
CAWSVGGSEQYF,TGTGCCTGGAGTGTAGGGGGGTCCGAGCAGTACTTC,NA,NA,TRBJ2-7,TRBV30
CASSHWDDEQYF,TGTGCCAGCAGTCACTGGGACGACGAGCAGTACTTC,NA,NA,TRBJ2-7,TRBV28
CASSLWEVGSGQPQHF,TGTGCCAGCAGCTTATGGGAAGTAGGGTCGGGTCAGCCCCAGCATTTT,NA,NA,TRBJ1-5,TRBV5-5
CASSYSGTGGGGKYF,TGTGCCAGCAGTTACTCCGGGACAGGGGGCGGGGGAAAGTACTTC,NA,TRBD1,TRBJ2-7,TRBV6-5
CASSKVGAGDTDTQYF,TGTGCCAGCAGCAAAGTTGGAGCGGGAGACACAGATACGCAGTATTTT,NA,NA,TRBJ2-3,TRBV21-1
CASSIEGNTEAFF,TGTGCCAGTAGTATCGAAGGGAACACTGAAGCTTTCTTT,NA,NA,TRBJ1-1,TRBV19
CASSQVPLNEKLFF,TGTGCCAGCAGCCAAGTCCCGCTTAATGAAAAACTGTTTTTT,NA,NA,TRBJ1-4,TRBV14